A single sample is the source of the 19 T cell receptor beta chains below, sequenced in a study of cytomegalovirus exposure and HLA in healthy donors. The PCR employed 60 Vbeta primers together with 13 Jbeta primers. Sequencing was performed with immunoSEQ multiplex PCR; in TCRdb, only in-frame clones are kept and a portion is missing. Found here are about 140,000 clones, about 75% of them singletons; the top ten hold about 3.1%. Sequenced: PBMCs. The receptors originated from a middle-aged man in good health and CMV-seronegative.

The genes are TRBV28 and TRBJ1-2; TRBD1 matches 9 bases. CDR3 length equals 13 residues. Germline V CDR1 and CDR2: MDHEN, SYDVKM. With V trimmed by 10 bases and J by 8 bases, 11 bases remained unmatched. The CDR3 region is CATDIKGQGGYTF. The CDR3 nucleotides are TGTGCCACCGATATTAAGGGACAGGGAGGCTACACCTTC.

The chain carries TRBV7-2 and TRBJ1-2, with 7 bases aligning to TRBD1. V lost 5 bases to trimming and J lost 2 bases; unmatched junction nucleotides: 8. This CDR3 region has 15 residues. CDR1 and CDR2 from the germline V gene are SGHTA and FQGNSA. CDR3 sequence (DNA): TGTGCCAGCAGCCCGCTACAGGGGATAAACTATGGCTACACCTTC. It codes for CASSPLQGINYGYTF.

The chain recombines TRBV29-1 with TRBJ1-2; 9 nucleotides match TRBD1. The CDR3 sequence is 13 residues long. Germline-derived CDR1 and CDR2 are SQVTM and ANQGSEA. The V and J ends lost 6 bases and 7 bases, in that order; junction bases with no gene match: 9. The CDR3 spells CSVARDRVSGYTF. The CDR3 nucleotides are TGCAGCGTAGCCCGGGACAGGGTTTCTGGCTACACCTTC.

The chain has TRBV4-1 and TRBJ2-7; TRBD1 matches 9 bases. The CDR3 is made up of 16 amino acids. The V gene's germline CDR1 is MGHRA and CDR2 YSYEKL. Trimming at V came to 1 base and at J to 4 bases, leaving 8 bases not matched to a gene. The CDR3 DNA reads as TGCGCCAGCAGCCAAGCATATTTACAGGGGGCTTACGAGCAGTACTTC. Translated, it gives CASSQAYLQGAYEQYF.

This chain joins TRBV30 and TRBJ1-2; D is possibly TRBD1 (5 bases). Trimming removed 5 bases from V and 3 bases from J, with 16 bases in between. The CDR3 has 14 residues. The germline CDR1 and CDR2 sequences are GTSNPN and SVGIG (reference sequence). In DNA form, the CDR3 reads TGTGCCTGGGGCCGGATCAGGACACACTATGGCTACACCTTC. Its protein product is CAWGRIRTHYGYTF. Looking up the rest from reference TRBV30 and TRBJ1-2 gives the full variable domain: SQTIHQWPATLVQPVGSPLSLECTVEGTSNPNLYWYRQAAGRGLQLLFYSVGIGQISSEVPQNLSASRPQDRQFILSSKKLLLSDSGFYLCAWGRIRTHYGYTFGSGTRLTVV.

DNA for the CDR3: TGTGCCAGCAGCGAGCAGGGGGGCACCGGGGAGCTGTTTTTT. Its protein product is CASSEQGGTGELFF. This sequence joins TRBV6-4 and TRBJ2-2; possibly TRBD1 for D (7 bases). The CDR3 is 14 amino acids. CDR1 is MRHNA, CDR2 SNTAGT, per germline. Between the trimmed V and J ends, which lost 6 bases and 4 bases, there was a span of 12 bases.

The rearrangement uses TRBV19 and TRBJ1-1; weak D call: TRBD1 (5 bases). Germline values: CDR1 LNHDA, CDR2 SQIVND (reference sequence). V was clipped by 9 bases and J by 0 bases, with 14 bases between them. This CDR3 spans 14 amino acids. The CDR3 reads CASGKDSMNTEAFF. The CDR3 DNA reads TGTGCCAGCGGAAAAGACAGCATGAACACTGAAGCTTTCTTT.

The chain joins TRBV7-6 to TRBJ2-7, with a possible D match to TRBD1 (6 bases). Per the germline V gene, CDR1 is SGHVS and CDR2 is FNYEAQ. Trimming stripped 0 bases from V and 7 bases from J, with 13 bases between. The CDR3 length is 14 residues. The CDR3 coding sequence is TGTGCCAGCAGCTTAGCGGGGGCCCGGTGGGAGCAGTACTTC. Its translation is CASSLAGARWEQYF.

In its sample, this clone was seen a few times. This chain joins TRBV10-2 and TRBJ2-5; tentatively, D is TRBD1 (5 bases). V was cut by 3 bases and J by 5 bases, with 16 bases left in between. This CDR3 contains 15 residues. CDR1 WSHSY and CDR2 SAAADI come from the germline V gene. In DNA, the CDR3 is TGCGCCAGCAGTGAAAGGCCCAGGGTTTTTGAGACCCAGTACTTC. Translation: CASSERPRVFETQYF.

V is TRBV4-1 and J is TRBJ1-1; D is ambiguous. V dropped 3 bases and J dropped 1 base, with 15 bases sitting between them. Per germline, CDR1 MGHRA and CDR2 YSYEKL. There are 16 residues in the CDR3. DNA for the CDR3: TGCGCCAGCAGCCAGGCCTCCGGACTCCAGAACACTGAAGCTTTCTTT. It yields the protein CASSQASGLQNTEAFF.

The chain joins TRBV12-5 to TRBJ2-2, with TRBD1 matching over 7 bases. Germline V gene lookup returns CDR1 LGHNT and CDR2 FRNRAP. V was pared by 4 bases and J by 5 bases, with 4 bases of the junction left unmatched. This CDR3 spans 14 amino acids. Here the CDR3 DNA reads TGTGCTAGTGGTTACGGGACAGAGACCGGGGAGCTGTTTTTT. Protein product: CASGYGTETGELFF.

J is TRBJ1-3 and V is TRBV5-1; TRBD1 might be the D (5 bases). The germline V gene has CDR1 SGHRS and CDR2 YFSETQ. The CDR3 length is 14 residues. Trimming removed 4 bases from V and 0 bases from J, with 8 bases in between. CDR3 protein: CASSIRDSGNTIYF. CDR3 nucleotides: TGCGCCAGCAGCATCAGGGACTCTGGAAACACCATATATTTT. Supplemented by reference TRBV5-1 and TRBJ1-3, the full variable domain reads KAGVTQTPRYLIKTRGQQVTLSCSPISGHRSVSWYQQTPGQGLQFLFEYFSETQRNKGNFPGRFSGRQFSNSRSEMNVSTLELGDSALYLCASSIRDSGNTIYFGEGSWLTVV.

There are a few counts of this clone. V usage is TRBV30 and J usage is TRBJ1-4; D not certain. V was trimmed by 1 base and J by 2 bases, leaving 8 bases between them. This CDR3 has 14 residues. Germline assignment: CDR1 GTSNPN and CDR2 SVGIG (reference sequence). The CDR3 nucleotides read TGTGCCTGGAGTGCCCCCTCTACTAATGAAAAACTGTTTTTT. As protein: CAWSAPSTNEKLFF.

The rearrangement links TRBV5-1 to TRBJ1-1; a possible D gene is TRBD1 (5 bases). CDR1 is SGHRS, CDR2 YFSETQ, per germline. The ends were cut back, 0 bases at V and 5 bases at J, with 14 bases in the middle. The CDR3 extends over 15 amino acids. The CDR3, as DNA: TGCGCCAGCAGCTTGGTTACGGGGCGGGGGACTGAAGCTTTCTTT. It encodes CASSLVTGRGTEAFF.

The CDR3 reads CAISEPSSGTESSSNQPQHF. CDR3 sequence (DNA): TGTGCCATCAGTGAACCTTCCTCGGGGACAGAGTCAAGTAGCAATCAGCCCCAGCATTTT. The rearrangement links TRBV10-3 to TRBJ1-5, with 7 bases aligning to TRBD1. Germline values: CDR1 ENHRY, CDR2 SYGVKD. Trimming at V came to 3 bases and at J to 0 bases, leaving 17 bases not matched to a gene. The CDR3 contains 20 residues.

The V and J genes are TRBV7-9 and TRBJ1-1; D not resolved. Germline values: CDR1 SEHNR, CDR2 FQNEAQ (reference sequence). The V gene lost 2 bases and the J gene lost 7 bases, with 5 bases spanning the gap. This CDR3 contains 11 residues. The CDR3 coding sequence is TGTGCCAGCAGCTTATTATTTGAAGCTTTCTTT. Its protein is CASSLLFEAFF.

This rearrangement joins TRBV27 to TRBJ1-4, with unresolved D. From germline, CDR1 is MNHEY and CDR2 SMNVEV (reference sequence). CDR3 length equals 16 residues. With 3 bases removed from V and 2 bases from J, the gap between germline ends came to 13 bases. In DNA, the CDR3 is TGTGCCAGCAGTTTGTTGCGGGTCACGACTAATGAAAAACTGTTTTTT. Amino acid sequence: CASSLLRVTTNEKLFF.

Remarks on this clone: The sample contains more than one DNA sequence encoding this CDR3. The chain links TRBV5-1 to TRBJ2-2, with no clear D. This CDR3 comprises 14 residues. Per germline, CDR1 SGHRS and CDR2 YFSETQ. V was shortened by 2 bases and J by 1 base, with 6 bases between the two germline ends. The CDR3 is CASSFGGNTGELFF. In DNA form, the CDR3 reads TGCGCCAGCAGCTTTGGCGGGAACACCGGGGAGCTGTTTTTT. The complete variable domain, with remaining parts taken from reference TRBV5-1 and TRBJ2-2, reads KAGVTQTPRYLIKTRGQQVTLSCSPISGHRSVSWYQQTPGQGLQFLFEYFSETQRNKGNFPGRFSGRQFSNSRSEMNVSTLELGDSALYLCASSFGGNTGELFFGEGSRLTVL.

This clone was detected a few times. The J gene is TRBJ2-2, the V gene TRBV6-4; 14 nucleotides align to TRBD2. Trimming cost V 5 bases and J 6 bases; bases outside gene matches: 2. From germline, CDR1 is MRHNA and CDR2 SNTAGT. The CDR3 loop spans 15 amino acids. CDR3 residues: CASSPTSGGAGELFF. The CDR3, as DNA: TGTGCCAGCAGTCCGACTAGCGGGGGGGCCGGGGAGCTGTTTTTT.